These 28 T cell receptor beta chains came from one sample sequenced in a study of CD8+CD57+ T cells in acquired aplastic anemia. CDR3 and TCR beta VDJ profiling relied on a genomic DNA template. TCRdb re-called the reads through MiXCR, storing one row per CDR3 protein. Among a few hundred thousand distinct CDR3 sequences listed, approximately 80% were seen once. The patients chosen for sequencing had shown expansion of CD8+CD57+ cells (detected by flow cytometry). The specimen sequenced was sorted CD4+, CD8+, or CD8+CD57+ T cells (not recorded which) from PBMCs. Receptor source: a human donor with aplastic anemia.

This clonotype was seen more than once but under ten times. The chain couples TRBV9 to TRBJ1-1; the D gene is possibly TRBD1 (5 bases). Germline values: CDR1 SGDLS, CDR2 YYNGEE. The length of the CDR3 is 15 residues. V gave up 0 bases and J gave up 11 bases, with 20 bases separating them. CDR3 residues: CASSVDRTTYSYAFF. In DNA form, the CDR3 reads TGTGCCAGCAGCGTAGACAGGACCACCTATTCCTATGCTTTCTTT.

In the case of this clonotype: One junction end does not reproduce the germline sequence, and a read error may be involved. The CDR3 sequence: CASSLEGASNEKQFF. The CDR3 DNA follows: TGCGCCAGCAGCTTGGAGGGGGCCTCTAACGAAAAACAGTTTTTC. This sequence joins TRBV19 and TRBJ1-4; 7 nucleotides match TRBD1. The length of the CDR3 is 15 residues. Germline lookup yields CDR1 LNHDA and CDR2 SQIVND (reference sequence).

V is TRBV7-2 and J is TRBJ2-6; weak D call: TRBD2 (5 bases). Trimming left V 0 bases short and J 14 bases short, with 20 bases between. This CDR3 has 16 amino acids. The germline CDR1 and CDR2 sequences are SGHTA and FQGNSA. As DNA, the CDR3 is TGTGCCAGCAGCTTAGCGGGCGGCGAGGGCGCAAATATCCTGACTTTC. This translates into CASSLAGGEGANILTF.

This CDR3 reads CATSGRGTDNQQYV. CDR3 coding DNA: TGTGCCACCAGCGGCCGGGGCACAGACAACCAGCAGTACGTC. The chain has TRBV2 and TRBJ2-7, with D perhaps being TRBD1 or TRBD2 (5 bases each). CDR3 length equals 14 residues. V was clipped by 10 bases and J by 8 bases, with 24 bases between them. Looked up from germline, CDR1 is SNHLY and CDR2 is FYNNEI.

The rearrangement uses TRBV6-4 and TRBJ2-2, with TRBD2 matching over 8 bases. Germline trimming cut 2 bases from V and 7 bases from J; bases unmatched to any gene: 0. The CDR3 length is 13 residues. Germline CDR1 MRHNA, CDR2 SNTAGT. The CDR3 nucleotides read TGTGCCAGCAGTGACGGGACTAGCGGGGAGCTGTTTTTT. Its translation: CASSDGTSGELFF.

The V and J genes are TRBV9 and TRBJ2-7; D might be TRBD1 (6 bases). Germline V gene data show CDR1 as SGDLS and CDR2 as YYNGEE. V lost 3 bases and J 7 bases, leaving 17 bases between the germline ends. This CDR3 has 14 residues. DNA of the CDR3: TGTGCCAGCAGCGGCACAGGCCCAGGGGATGAGCAGTACTTC. Translating gives CASSGTGPGDEQYF.

V usage is TRBV20-1 and J usage is TRBJ1-5; D may be TRBD1 (5 bases). Germline lookup yields CDR1 DFQATT and CDR2 SNEGSKA (reference sequence). This CDR3 is built from 13 residues. V lost 5 bases and J lost 10, with 18 bases in between. CDR3 in amino acids: CSAATGDGHPQHF. DNA for the CDR3: TGCAGTGCTGCCACCGGGGACGGTCACCCCCAGCATTTT.

This rearrangement joins TRBV20-1 to TRBJ1-1; D is uncertain. This CDR3 contains 15 residues. Trimming removed 0 bases from V and 4 bases from J, with 15 bases in between. Germline V gene sequence: CDR1 DFQATT, CDR2 SNEGSKA (reference sequence). The CDR3: CSARDYRAGGTEAFF. As DNA, the CDR3 is TGCAGTGCTAGAGATTATCGGGCAGGTGGCACTGAAGCTTTCTTT.

To note about this clonotype: An end of the junction does not agree with germline; a read error may underlie this. The chain carries TRBV9 and TRBJ1-1; D unclear. CDR1 SGDLS and CDR2 YYNGEE come from the germline V gene. The CDR3 is 12 residues long. DNA of the CDR3: TGTGCCAGCGGAGAAGCTGGGAACATTCATTGCTTC. Residues: CASGEAGNIHCF.

This chain uses TRBV9 with TRBJ1-1; D gene ambiguous. Germline CDR1 SGDLS, CDR2 YYNGEE. CDR3 length equals 15 residues. The V gene lost 4 bases and the J gene lost 1 base, with 14 bases spanning the gap. The CDR3 loop is CASSLGLKANTEAFF. The CDR3 DNA follows: TGTGCCAGCAGCTTAGGGCTAAAAGCGAACACTGAAGCTTTCTTT. Combining the CDR3 with reference TRBV9 and TRBJ1-1 gives the whole variable domain DSGVTQTPKHLITATGQRVTLRCSPRSGDLSVYWYQQSLDQGLQFLIQYYNGEERAKGNILERFSAQQFPDLHSELNLSSLELGDSALYFCASSLGLKANTEAFFGQGTRLTVV.

As to this clonotype: Without the conserved terminal phenylalanine or tryptophan, this CDR3 likely stems from a read error. This chain links TRBV9 with TRBJ2-7; no definite D call. This CDR3 has 11 residues. Trimming removed 5 bases at V and 8 bases at J, with 11 bases between. The germline CDR1 and CDR2 sequences are SGDLS and YYNGEE. The CDR3 here is CASRSSYKQYY. CDR3 sequence (DNA): TGTGCCAGCAGATCCTCTTACAAGCAGTACTAC.

The chain couples TRBV9 to TRBJ2-2; TRBD2 might be the D (6 bases). V was trimmed by 3 bases and J by 1 base, leaving 10 bases between them. This CDR3 region has 15 residues. CDR1 and CDR2 (germline): SGDLS, YYNGEE. CDR3: CASSGEVGNTGELFF. In DNA form, the CDR3 reads TGTGCCAGCAGCGGGGAGGTGGGGAACACCGGGGAGCTGTTTTTT. Drawing the rest from reference TRBV9 and TRBJ2-2, the complete variable domain is DSGVTQTPKHLITATGQRVTLRCSPRSGDLSVYWYQQSLDQGLQFLIQYYNGEERAKGNILERFSAQQFPDLHSELNLSSLELGDSALYFCASSGEVGNTGELFFGEGSRLTVL.

The chain employs TRBV2 and TRBJ2-5; TRBD1 aligns across 10 bases. The CDR3 covers 15 residues. The V gene end was trimmed by 4 bases and the J gene end by 7 bases; junction bases not matched to a gene: 9. The germline CDR1 and CDR2 sequences are SNHLY and FYNNEI. CDR3: CASSVAGQGSRTQYF. CDR3 in DNA: TGTGCCAGCAGTGTTGCGGGACAGGGGAGTCGGACCCAGTACTTC.

There are a few counts of this clonotype. One end of the junction is discordant with germline, which a read error may explain. The chain carries TRBV7-9 and TRBJ2-5, with 8 bases identical to TRBD1. The CDR3 contains 14 residues. Germline values: CDR1 SEHNR, CDR2 FQNEAQ (reference sequence). CDR3 bases: TGTGCCAGCAGCCCCGGGACAGGCGATCACACACAGACGTTC. It translates to CASSPGTGDHTQTF. Full variable domain (rest looked up from reference TRBV7-9 and TRBJ2-5): DTGVSQNPRHKITKRGQNVTFRCDPISEHNRLYWYRQTLGQGPEFLTYFQNEAQLEKSRLLSDRFSAERPKGSFSTLEIQRTEQGDSAMYLCASSPGTGDHTQTFGPGTRLLVL.

This chain links TRBV9 with TRBJ2-7, with D perhaps given as TRBD1 or TRBD2 (6 bases each). V gave up 2 bases and J gave up 11 bases, with 20 bases separating them. The CDR3 has 14 residues. Germline V lookup: CDR1 SGDLS, CDR2 YYNGEE. CDR3 in amino acids: CASSVGGQSTDKYF. The DNA for the CDR3 is TGTGCCAGCAGCGTCGGGGGCCAGAGCACAGATAAGTACTTC.

The chain recombines TRBV29-1 with TRBJ2-1; 14 bases agree with TRBD2. With V trimmed by 5 bases and J by 0 bases, 6 bases remained unmatched. Looked up from germline, CDR1 is SQVTM and CDR2 is ANQGSEA. The CDR3 is 17 amino acids. The CDR3 DNA reads as TGCAGCGTTAGGACTAGCGGGAGGTACAGCTCCTACAATGAGCAGTTCTTC. Its protein product is CSVRTSGRYSSYNEQFF.

The gene calls are TRBV15 and TRBJ2-7; no firm D call. V was pared by 1 base and J by 3 bases, with 16 bases between. This CDR3 spans 16 amino acids. Germline CDR1 is LNHNV and CDR2 is YYDKDF (reference sequence). CDR3 bases: TGTGCCACCAGCAGAGCCCGAATCCCCCCTCGCTACGAGCAGTACTTC. Translating it yields CATSRARIPPRYEQYF.

The rearrangement uses TRBV19 and TRBJ1-6; 7 bases line up with TRBD1. The CDR3 has 17 amino acids. J gave up 10 bases and V 7 bases, and 19 bases lay outside the gene matches. Germline CDR1 and CDR2: LNHDA and SQIVND (reference sequence). CDR3 coding DNA: TGTGCCAGTAACCTAAAGGGGTCGACAGGGCTTGGCTCACCCCTCCACTTT. Protein sequence: CASNLKGSTGLGSPLHF.

Ten or more counts support this clonotype. The V gene is TRBV6-1, the J gene TRBJ2-2; D not resolved. Trimming removed 7 bases at V and 8 bases at J, with 8 bases between. The CDR3 loop spans 11 amino acids. Germline V gene data show CDR1 as MNHNS and CDR2 as SASEGT. CDR3: CASKFTGELFF. Here the CDR3 DNA reads TGTGCCAGCAAGTTCACAGGGGAGCTGTTTTTT.

Comments on this clonotype: This likely comes from a read error, as the CDR3 has no conserved phenylalanine or tryptophan at its end. The CDR3 DNA is TGTGCCAGCAGCTTTCAAAGAAGCGGGGGGGCGTACAATGAGCAGTTCCTC. As protein: CASSFQRSGGAYNEQFL. The chain links TRBV7-9 to TRBJ2-1; 10 bases are shared with TRBD2. Germline CDR1 reads SEHNR; CDR2 reads FQNEAQ (reference sequence). Trimming at V came to 3 bases and at J to 4 bases, leaving 9 bases not matched to a gene. This CDR3 region has 17 residues.

This chain connects TRBV9 to TRBJ2-1; D is ambiguous. This CDR3 region has 15 residues. CDR1 SGDLS and CDR2 YYNGEE come from the germline V gene. The V end was cut by 2 bases, the J end by 5 bases, with 14 bases between. CDR3 sequence reads: CASSVRSGTHNEQFF. The CDR3 nucleotides are TGTGCCAGCAGCGTCAGGTCAGGCACGCACAATGAGCAGTTCTTC. Full variable domain (missing parts from reference TRBV9 and TRBJ2-1): DSGVTQTPKHLITATGQRVTLRCSPRSGDLSVYWYQQSLDQGLQFLIQYYNGEERAKGNILERFSAQQFPDLHSELNLSSLELGDSALYFCASSVRSGTHNEQFFGPGTRLTVL.

The chain carries TRBV9 and TRBJ2-3; D may be TRBD1 or TRBD2 (6 bases each). V was trimmed by 7 bases and J by 14 bases, leaving 23 bases between them. CDR1 and CDR2 from the germline V gene are SGDLS and YYNGEE. The CDR3 spans 13 residues. The CDR3 loop is CASGDGGRETTYF. CDR3 DNA sequence: TGTGCCAGCGGGGACGGGGGCAGAGAAACTACGTATTTT.

On this clonotype: Its ends do not fully match the called genes, so a read error is possible. The rearrangement uses TRBV2 and TRBJ2-7, with D perhaps TRBD2 (5 bases). The CDR3 contains 12 residues. In germline, CDR1 is SNHLY, CDR2 FYNNEI. CDR3 protein: CASSVERVHEHF. CDR3 DNA sequence: TGTGCCAGCAGTGTTGAGAGGGTCCATGAGCACTTC.

The V call is TRBV9, the J call TRBJ1-2; a weak D match, TRBD1 (5 bases). The CDR3 has 15 amino acids. Between the trimmed V and J ends, which lost 7 bases and 12 bases, there was a span of 28 bases. CDR1 and CDR2 (germline): SGDLS, YYNGEE. In DNA form, the CDR3 reads TGTGCCAGCGGAGGCACTGGGACCAGGCACTATTTCGACACCTTC. Protein sequence: CASGGTGTRHYFDTF. Together with reference TRBV9 and TRBJ1-2, the CDR3 gives the full variable domain: DSGVTQTPKHLITATGQRVTLRCSPRSGDLSVYWYQQSLDQGLQFLIQYYNGEERAKGNILERFSAQQFPDLHSELNLSSLELGDSALYFCASGGTGTRHYFDTFGSGTRLTVV.

This chain joins TRBV29-1 and TRBJ1-1, with D unresolved. The CDR3 sequence is 15 residues long. The germline V gene has CDR1 SQVTM and CDR2 ANQGSEA. Trimming stripped 0 bases from V and 6 bases from J, with 17 bases between. The DNA for the CDR3 is TGCAGCGTTGAAGATCGATCTGCTGCTATCCCTGAAGCTTTCTTT. Protein product: CSVEDRSAAIPEAFF.

Turning to this clonotype: Germline and junction disagree at one end, which may indicate a read error. The genes are TRBV15 and TRBJ2-5, with a weak D call TRBD2 (6 bases). From germline, CDR1 is LNHNV and CDR2 YYDKDF (reference sequence). There are 14 residues in the CDR3. The CDR3 protein is CATSRCSGHETQYF. The CDR3 DNA reads TGCGCCACCAGCAGATGCAGCGGGCACGAGACCCAGTACTTC.

This clonotype was seen only a few times. This chain links TRBV7-9 with TRBJ2-7; tentative D call: TRBD1 (6 bases). There are 13 residues in the CDR3. Germline CDR1 is SEHNR and CDR2 is FQNEAQ (reference sequence). The V and J ends lost 4 bases and 7 bases respectively, with 14 bases between them. The CDR3 spells CASSYDRSREQYF. CDR3 in DNA: TGTGCCAGCAGCTACGACAGGTCAAGGGAGCAGTACTTC.

The V and J genes are TRBV7-9 and TRBJ2-6; 8 bases align to TRBD2. The CDR3 is 17 residues long. CDR1 and CDR2 from the germline V gene are SEHNR and FQNEAQ (reference sequence). With 3 bases clipped from V and 10 bases from J, the junction kept 14 bases outside the gene matches. The CDR3 DNA reads as TGTGCCAGCAGCTTTGAGAGAAGCGGGGGTAGGGATAACGTCCTGACTTTC. It codes for CASSFERSGGRDNVLTF. Looking up the rest from reference TRBV7-9 and TRBJ2-6 gives the full variable domain: DTGVSQNPRHKITKRGQNVTFRCDPISEHNRLYWYRQTLGQGPEFLTYFQNEAQLEKSRLLSDRFSAERPKGSFSTLEIQRTEQGDSAMYLCASSFERSGGRDNVLTFGAGSRLTVL.